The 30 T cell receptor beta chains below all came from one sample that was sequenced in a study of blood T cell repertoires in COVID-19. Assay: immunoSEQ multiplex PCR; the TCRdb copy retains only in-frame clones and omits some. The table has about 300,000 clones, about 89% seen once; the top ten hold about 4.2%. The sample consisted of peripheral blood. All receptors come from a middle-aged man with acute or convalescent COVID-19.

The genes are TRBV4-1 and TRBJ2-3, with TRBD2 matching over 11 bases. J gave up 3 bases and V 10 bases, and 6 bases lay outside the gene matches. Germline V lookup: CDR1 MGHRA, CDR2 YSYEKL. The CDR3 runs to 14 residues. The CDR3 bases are TGCGCCACTAGGCTAGCGGGGGGAACAGATACGCAGTATTTT. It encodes CATRLAGGTDTQYF.

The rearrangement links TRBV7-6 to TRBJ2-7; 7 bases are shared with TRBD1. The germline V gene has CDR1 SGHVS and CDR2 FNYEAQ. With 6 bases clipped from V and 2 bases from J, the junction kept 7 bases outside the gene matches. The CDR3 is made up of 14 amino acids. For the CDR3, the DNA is TGTGCCAGCAGTCAGGGACAGCGACCCTACGAGCAGTACTTC. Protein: CASSQGQRPYEQYF.

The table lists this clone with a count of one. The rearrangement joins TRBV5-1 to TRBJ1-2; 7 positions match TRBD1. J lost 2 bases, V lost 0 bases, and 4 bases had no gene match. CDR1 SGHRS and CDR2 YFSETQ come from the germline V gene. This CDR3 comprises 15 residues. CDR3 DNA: TGCGCCAGCAGCTTGGTGGCAGGGGGAAACTATGGCTACACCTTC. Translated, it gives CASSLVAGGNYGYTF. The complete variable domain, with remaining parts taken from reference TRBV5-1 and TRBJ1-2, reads KAGVTQTPRYLIKTRGQQVTLSCSPISGHRSVSWYQQTPGQGLQFLFEYFSETQRNKGNFPGRFSGRQFSNSRSEMNVSTLELGDSALYLCASSLVAGGNYGYTFGSGTRLTVV.

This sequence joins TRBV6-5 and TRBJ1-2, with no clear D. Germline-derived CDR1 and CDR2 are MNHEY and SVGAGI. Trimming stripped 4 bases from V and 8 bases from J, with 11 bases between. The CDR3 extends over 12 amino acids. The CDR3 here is CASSFRLGGYTF. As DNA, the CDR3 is TGTGCCAGCAGTTTCCGACTCGGCGGCTACACCTTC.

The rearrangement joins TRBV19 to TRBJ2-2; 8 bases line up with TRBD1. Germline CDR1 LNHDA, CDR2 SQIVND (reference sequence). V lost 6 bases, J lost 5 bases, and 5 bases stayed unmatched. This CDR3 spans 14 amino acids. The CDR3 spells CASRSRQGTGELFF. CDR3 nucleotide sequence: TGTGCCAGTAGATCACGACAGGGGACCGGGGAGCTGTTTTTT.

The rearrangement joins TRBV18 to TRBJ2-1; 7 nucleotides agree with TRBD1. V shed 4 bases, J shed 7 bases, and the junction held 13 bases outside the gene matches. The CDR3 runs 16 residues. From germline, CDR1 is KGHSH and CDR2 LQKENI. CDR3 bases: TGTGCCAGCTCACGGGCCGGGACAGTTATCTTAAATGAGCAGTTCTTC. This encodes CASSRAGTVILNEQFF.

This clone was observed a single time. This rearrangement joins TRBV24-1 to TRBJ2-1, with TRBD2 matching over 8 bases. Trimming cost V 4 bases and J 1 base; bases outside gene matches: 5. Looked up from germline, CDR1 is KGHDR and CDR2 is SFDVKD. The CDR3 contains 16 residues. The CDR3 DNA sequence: TGTGCCACCAGTGAACCCCGGGGGGGGTCCTACAATGAGCAGTTCTTC. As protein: CATSEPRGGSYNEQFF.

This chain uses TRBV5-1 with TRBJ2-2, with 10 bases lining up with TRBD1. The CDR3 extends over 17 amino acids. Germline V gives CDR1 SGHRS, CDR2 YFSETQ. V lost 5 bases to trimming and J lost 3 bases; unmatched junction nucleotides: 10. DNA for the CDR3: TGCGCCAGCAGGGCCCGGGACAGGGGAGCGTACACCGGGGAGCTGTTTTTT. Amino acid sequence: CASRARDRGAYTGELFF. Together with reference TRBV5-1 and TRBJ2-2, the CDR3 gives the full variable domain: KAGVTQTPRYLIKTRGQQVTLSCSPISGHRSVSWYQQTPGQGLQFLFEYFSETQRNKGNFPGRFSGRQFSNSRSEMNVSTLELGDSALYLCASRARDRGAYTGELFFGEGSRLTVL.

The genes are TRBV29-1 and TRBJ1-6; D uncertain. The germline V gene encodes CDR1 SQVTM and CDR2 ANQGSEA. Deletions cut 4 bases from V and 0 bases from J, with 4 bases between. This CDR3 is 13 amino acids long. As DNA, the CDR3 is TGCAGCGTTGGGAGCTCCTATAATTCACCCCTCCACTTT. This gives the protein CSVGSSYNSPLHF.

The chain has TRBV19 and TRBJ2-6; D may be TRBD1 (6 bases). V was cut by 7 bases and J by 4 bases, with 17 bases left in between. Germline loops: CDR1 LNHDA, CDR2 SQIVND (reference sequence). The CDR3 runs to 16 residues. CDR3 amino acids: CASTPLDSTGANVLTF. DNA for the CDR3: TGTGCCAGTACCCCCTTGGACAGTACCGGGGCCAACGTCCTGACTTTC.

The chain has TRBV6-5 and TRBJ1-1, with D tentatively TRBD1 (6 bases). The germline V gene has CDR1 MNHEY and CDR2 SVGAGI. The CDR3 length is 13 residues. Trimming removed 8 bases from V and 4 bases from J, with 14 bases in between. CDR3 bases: TGTGCCAGCGAGTACAGGGAGGGCACTGAAGCTTTCTTT. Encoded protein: CASEYREGTEAFF.

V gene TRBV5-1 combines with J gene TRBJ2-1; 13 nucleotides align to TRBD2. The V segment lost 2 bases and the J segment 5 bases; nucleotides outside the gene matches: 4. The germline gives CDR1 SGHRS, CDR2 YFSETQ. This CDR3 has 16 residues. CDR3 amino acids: CASSFVTSGGNNEQFF. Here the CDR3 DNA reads TGCGCCAGCAGCTTCGTGACTAGCGGGGGGAACAATGAGCAGTTCTTC.

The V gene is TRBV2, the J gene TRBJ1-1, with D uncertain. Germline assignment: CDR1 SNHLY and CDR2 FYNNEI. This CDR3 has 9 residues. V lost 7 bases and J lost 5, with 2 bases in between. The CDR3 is CASTTEAFF. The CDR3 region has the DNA TGTGCCAGCACTACTGAAGCTTTCTTT.

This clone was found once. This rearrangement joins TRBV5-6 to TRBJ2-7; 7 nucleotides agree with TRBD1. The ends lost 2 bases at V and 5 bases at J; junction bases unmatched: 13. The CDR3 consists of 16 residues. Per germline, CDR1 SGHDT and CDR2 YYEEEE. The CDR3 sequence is CASSFLDARGSNEQYF. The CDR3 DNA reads TGTGCCAGCAGCTTCCTCGATGCCAGGGGGAGCAACGAGCAGTACTTC.

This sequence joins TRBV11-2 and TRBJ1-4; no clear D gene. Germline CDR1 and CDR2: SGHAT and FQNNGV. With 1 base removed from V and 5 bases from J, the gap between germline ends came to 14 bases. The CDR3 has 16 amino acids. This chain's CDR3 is CASSLGGPQRNEKLFF. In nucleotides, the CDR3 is TGTGCCAGCAGCTTAGGTGGGCCTCAAAGGAATGAAAAACTGTTTTTT.

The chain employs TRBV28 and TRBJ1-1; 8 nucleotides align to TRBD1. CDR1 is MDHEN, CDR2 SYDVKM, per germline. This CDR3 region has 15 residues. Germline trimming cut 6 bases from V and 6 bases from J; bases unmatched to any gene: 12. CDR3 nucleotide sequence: TGTGCCAGCAGCAGACAGGGGACCTTAATCGCTGAAGCTTTCTTT. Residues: CASSRQGTLIAEAFF.

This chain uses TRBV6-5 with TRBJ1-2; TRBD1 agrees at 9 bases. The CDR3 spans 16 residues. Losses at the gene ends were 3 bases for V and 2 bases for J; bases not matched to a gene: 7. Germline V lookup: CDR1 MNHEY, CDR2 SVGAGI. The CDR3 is CASSYFGQGSNYGYTF. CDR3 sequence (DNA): TGTGCCAGCAGTTATTTCGGACAGGGGAGCAACTATGGCTACACCTTC.

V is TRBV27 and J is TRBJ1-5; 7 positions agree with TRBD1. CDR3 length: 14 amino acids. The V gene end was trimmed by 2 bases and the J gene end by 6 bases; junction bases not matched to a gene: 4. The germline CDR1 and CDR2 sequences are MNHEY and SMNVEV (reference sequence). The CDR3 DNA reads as TGTGCCAGCAGTTTACAGGGGGATGGTCAGCCCCAGCATTTT. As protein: CASSLQGDGQPQHF.

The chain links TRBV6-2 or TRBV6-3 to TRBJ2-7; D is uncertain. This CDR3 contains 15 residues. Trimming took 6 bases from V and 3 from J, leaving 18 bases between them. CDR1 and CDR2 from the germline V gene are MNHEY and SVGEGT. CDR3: CASSKQTAFLYEQYF. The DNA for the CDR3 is TGTGCCAGCAGCAAACAGACCGCGTTCCTCTACGAGCAGTACTTC.

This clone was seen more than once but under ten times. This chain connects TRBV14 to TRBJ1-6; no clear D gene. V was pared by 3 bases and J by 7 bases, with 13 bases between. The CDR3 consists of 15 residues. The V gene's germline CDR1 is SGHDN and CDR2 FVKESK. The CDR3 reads CASSQGLGRNSPLHF. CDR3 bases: TGTGCCAGCAGCCAGGGCTTAGGGAGGAATTCACCCCTCCACTTT. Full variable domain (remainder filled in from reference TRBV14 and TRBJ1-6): EAGVTQFPSHSVIEKGQTVTLRCDPISGHDNLYWYRRVMGKEIKFLLHFVKESKQDESGMPNNRFLAERTGGTYSTLKVQPAELEDSGVYFCASSQGLGRNSPLHFGNGTRLTVT.

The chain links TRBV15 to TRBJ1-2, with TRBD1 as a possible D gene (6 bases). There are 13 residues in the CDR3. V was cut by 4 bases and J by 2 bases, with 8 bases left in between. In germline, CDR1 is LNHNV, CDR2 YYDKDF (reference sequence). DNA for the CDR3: TGTGCCACCAGCACGGACAGAAACTATGGCTACACCTTC. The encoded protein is CATSTDRNYGYTF.

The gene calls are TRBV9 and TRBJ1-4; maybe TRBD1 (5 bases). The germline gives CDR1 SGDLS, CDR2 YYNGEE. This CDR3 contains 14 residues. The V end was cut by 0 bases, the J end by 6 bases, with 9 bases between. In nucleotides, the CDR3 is TGTGCCAGCAGCGTAGACGGGGGGTATGAAAAACTGTTTTTT. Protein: CASSVDGGYEKLFF.

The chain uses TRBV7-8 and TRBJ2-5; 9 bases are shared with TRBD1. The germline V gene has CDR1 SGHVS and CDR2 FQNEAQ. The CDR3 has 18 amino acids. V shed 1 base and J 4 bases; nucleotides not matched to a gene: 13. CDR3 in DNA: TGTGCCAGCAGCTTAGTAGGGACAGGGCGGAATTTTGGAGAGACCCAGTACTTC. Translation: CASSLVGTGRNFGETQYF.

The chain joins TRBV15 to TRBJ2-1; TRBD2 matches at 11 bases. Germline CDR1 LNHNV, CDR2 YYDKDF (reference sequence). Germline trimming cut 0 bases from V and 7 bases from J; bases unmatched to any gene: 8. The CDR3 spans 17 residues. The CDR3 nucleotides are TGTGCCACCAGCAGAGATCTCGAACTAGCGGGGGTAAATGAGCAGTTCTTC. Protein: CATSRDLELAGVNEQFF.

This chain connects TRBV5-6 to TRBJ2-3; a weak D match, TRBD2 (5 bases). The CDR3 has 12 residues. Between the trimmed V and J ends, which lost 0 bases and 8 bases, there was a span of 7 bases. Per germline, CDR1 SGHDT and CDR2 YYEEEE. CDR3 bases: TGTGCCAGCAGCTTGGCTGGAGGTACGCAGTATTTT. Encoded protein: CASSLAGGTQYF. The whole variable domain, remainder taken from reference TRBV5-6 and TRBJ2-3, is DAGVTQSPTHLIKTRGQQVTLRCSPKSGHDTVSWYQQALGQGPQFIFQYYEEEERQRGNFPDRFSGHQFPNYSSELNVNALLLGDSALYLCASSLAGGTQYFGPGTRLTVL.

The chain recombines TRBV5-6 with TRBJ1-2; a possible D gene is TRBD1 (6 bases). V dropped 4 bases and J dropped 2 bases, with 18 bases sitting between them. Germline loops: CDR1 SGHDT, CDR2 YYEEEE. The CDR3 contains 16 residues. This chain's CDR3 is CASSPTYRVPNYGYTF. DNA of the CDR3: TGTGCCAGCAGCCCCACTTACAGGGTCCCCAACTATGGCTACACCTTC.

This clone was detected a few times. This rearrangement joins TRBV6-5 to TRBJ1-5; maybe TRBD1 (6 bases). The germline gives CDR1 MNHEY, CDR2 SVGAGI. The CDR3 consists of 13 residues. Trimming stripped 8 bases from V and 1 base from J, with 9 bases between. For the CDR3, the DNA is TGTGCCAGCGGACAGTGGAGCAATCAGCCCCAGCATTTT. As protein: CASGQWSNQPQHF.

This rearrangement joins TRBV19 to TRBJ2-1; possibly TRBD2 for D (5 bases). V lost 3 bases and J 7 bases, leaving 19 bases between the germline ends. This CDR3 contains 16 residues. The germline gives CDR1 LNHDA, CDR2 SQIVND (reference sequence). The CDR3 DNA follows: TGTGCCAGTAGTATCGAGGGCAGGACCGCACGGAATGAGCAGTTCTTC. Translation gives CASSIEGRTARNEQFF.

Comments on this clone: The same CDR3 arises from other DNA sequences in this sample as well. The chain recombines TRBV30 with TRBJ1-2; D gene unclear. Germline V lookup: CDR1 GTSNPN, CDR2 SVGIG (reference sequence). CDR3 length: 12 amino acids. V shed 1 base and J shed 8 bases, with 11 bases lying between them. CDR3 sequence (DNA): TGTGCCTGGAGTGGTGGAGGAGGCGGCTACACCTTC. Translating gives CAWSGGGGGYTF.

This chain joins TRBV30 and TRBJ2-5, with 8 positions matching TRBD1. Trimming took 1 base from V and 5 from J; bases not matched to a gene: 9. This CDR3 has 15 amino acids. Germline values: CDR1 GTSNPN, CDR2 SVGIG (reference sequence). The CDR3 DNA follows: TGTGCCTGGAGTGGGCGACAGGGGCAGTGGGAGACCCAGTACTTC. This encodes CAWSGRQGQWETQYF.